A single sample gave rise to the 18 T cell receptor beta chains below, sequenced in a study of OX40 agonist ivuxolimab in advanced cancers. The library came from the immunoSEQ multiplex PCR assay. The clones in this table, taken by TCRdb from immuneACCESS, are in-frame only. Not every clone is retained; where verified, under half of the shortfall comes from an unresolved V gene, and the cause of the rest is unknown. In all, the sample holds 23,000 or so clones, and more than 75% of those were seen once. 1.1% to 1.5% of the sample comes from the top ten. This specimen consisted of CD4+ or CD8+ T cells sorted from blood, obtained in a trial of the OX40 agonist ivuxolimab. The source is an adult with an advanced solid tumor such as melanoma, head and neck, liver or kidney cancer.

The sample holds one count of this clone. Here the CDR3 reads CASSGQTDTQYF. The CDR3 DNA sequence: TGTGCCAGCAGCGGACAGACAGATACGCAGTATTTT. J is TRBJ2-3 and V is TRBV9, with a weak D call TRBD1 (5 bases). V dropped 3 bases and J dropped 3 bases, with 5 bases sitting between them. This CDR3 is 12 amino acids long. CDR1 is SGDLS, CDR2 YYNGEE, per germline.

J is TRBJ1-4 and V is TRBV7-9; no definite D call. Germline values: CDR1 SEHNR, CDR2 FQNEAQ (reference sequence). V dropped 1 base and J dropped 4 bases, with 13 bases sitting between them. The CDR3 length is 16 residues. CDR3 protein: CASSLVASVINEKLFF. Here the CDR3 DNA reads TGTGCCAGCAGCTTAGTTGCGTCAGTTATTAATGAAAAACTGTTTTTT.

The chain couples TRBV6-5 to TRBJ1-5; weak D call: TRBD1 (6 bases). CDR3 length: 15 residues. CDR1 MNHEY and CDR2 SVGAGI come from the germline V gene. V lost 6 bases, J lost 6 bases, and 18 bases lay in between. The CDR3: CASSPSGGSSQPQHF. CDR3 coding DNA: TGTGCCAGCAGCCCGTCGGGGGGCTCGAGTCAGCCCCAGCATTTT.

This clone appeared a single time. As DNA, the CDR3 is TGTGCCAGCAGCAACAGGGGACTAGCGGGGGCCTACGAGCAGTACTTC. It translates to CASSNRGLAGAYEQYF. This sequence joins TRBV7-2 and TRBJ2-7; 14 nucleotides align to TRBD2. The CDR3 extends over 16 amino acids. The junction had 5 bases not matched to a gene; V was cut back by 5 bases and J by 2 bases. Germline CDR1 SGHTA, CDR2 FQGNSA.

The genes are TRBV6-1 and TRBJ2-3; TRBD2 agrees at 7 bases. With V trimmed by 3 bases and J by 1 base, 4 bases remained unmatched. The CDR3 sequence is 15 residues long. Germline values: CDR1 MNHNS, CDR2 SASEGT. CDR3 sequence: CASSEGREGTDTQYF. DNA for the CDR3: TGTGCCAGCAGTGAGGGGAGGGAAGGCACAGATACGCAGTATTTT.

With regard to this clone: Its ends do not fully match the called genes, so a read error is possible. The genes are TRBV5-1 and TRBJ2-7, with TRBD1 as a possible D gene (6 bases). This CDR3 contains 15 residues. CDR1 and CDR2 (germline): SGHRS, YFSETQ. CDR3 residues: CASSSQNSGQREEDF. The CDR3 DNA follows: TGCGCCAGCAGCTCCCAGAATTCCGGACAGCGAGAGGAGGACTTC.

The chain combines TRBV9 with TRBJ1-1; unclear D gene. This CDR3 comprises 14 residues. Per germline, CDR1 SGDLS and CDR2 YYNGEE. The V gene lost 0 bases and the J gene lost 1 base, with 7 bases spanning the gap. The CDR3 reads CASSVVVANTEAFF. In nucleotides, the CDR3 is TGTGCCAGCAGCGTAGTGGTAGCGAACACTGAAGCTTTCTTT. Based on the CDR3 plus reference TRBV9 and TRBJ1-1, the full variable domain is DSGVTQTPKHLITATGQRVTLRCSPRSGDLSVYWYQQSLDQGLQFLIQYYNGEERAKGNILERFSAQQFPDLHSELNLSSLELGDSALYFCASSVVVANTEAFFGQGTRLTVV.

The CDR3 loop reads CASSHTGGRVGELFF. CDR3 sequence (DNA): TGTGCCAGCAGCCACACCGGGGGAAGGGTGGGGGAGCTGTTTTTT. The chain recombines TRBV11-2 with TRBJ2-2; a weak D match, TRBD2 (6 bases). V was clipped by 5 bases and J by 8 bases, with 18 bases between them. The CDR3 loop spans 15 amino acids. The germline gives CDR1 SGHAT, CDR2 FQNNGV.

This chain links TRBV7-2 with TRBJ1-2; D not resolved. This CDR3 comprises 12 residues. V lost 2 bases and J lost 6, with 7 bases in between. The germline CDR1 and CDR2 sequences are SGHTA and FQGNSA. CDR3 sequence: CASSLPGDGYTF. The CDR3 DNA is TGTGCCAGCAGCTTACCCGGAGATGGCTACACCTTC.

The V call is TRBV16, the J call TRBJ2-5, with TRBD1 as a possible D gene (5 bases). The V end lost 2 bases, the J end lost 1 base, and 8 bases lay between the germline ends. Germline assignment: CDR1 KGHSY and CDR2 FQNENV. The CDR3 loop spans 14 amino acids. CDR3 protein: CASSQSRGQETQYF. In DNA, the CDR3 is TGTGCCAGCAGCCAAAGTAGGGGCCAAGAGACCCAGTACTTC.

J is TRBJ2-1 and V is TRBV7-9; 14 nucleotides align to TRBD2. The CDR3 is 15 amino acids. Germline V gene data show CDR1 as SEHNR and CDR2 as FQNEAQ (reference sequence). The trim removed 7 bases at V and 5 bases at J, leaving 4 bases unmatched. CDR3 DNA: TGTGCCAGCACCCCGACTAGCGGGGGGGACAATGAGCAGTTCTTC. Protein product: CASTPTSGGDNEQFF. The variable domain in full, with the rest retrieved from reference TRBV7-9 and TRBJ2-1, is DTGVSQNPRHKITKRGQNVTFRCDPISEHNRLYWYRQTLGQGPEFLTYFQNEAQLEKSRLLSDRFSAERPKGSFSTLEIQRTEQGDSAMYLCASTPTSGGDNEQFFGPGTRLTVL.

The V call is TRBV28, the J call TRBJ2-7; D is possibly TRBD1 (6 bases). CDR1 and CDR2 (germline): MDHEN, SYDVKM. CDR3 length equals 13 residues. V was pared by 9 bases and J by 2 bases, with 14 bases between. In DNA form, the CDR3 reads TGTGCCAGTTCGGACAGCCAGCCCTACGAGCAGTACTTC. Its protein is CASSDSQPYEQYF.

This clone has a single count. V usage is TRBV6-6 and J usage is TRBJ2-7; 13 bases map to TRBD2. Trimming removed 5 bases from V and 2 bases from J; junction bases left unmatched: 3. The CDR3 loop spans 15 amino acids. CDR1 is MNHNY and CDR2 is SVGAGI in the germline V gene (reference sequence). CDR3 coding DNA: TGTGCCAGCAGTCGGACTAGCGGGGGACCCTACGAGCAGTACTTC. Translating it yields CASSRTSGGPYEQYF.

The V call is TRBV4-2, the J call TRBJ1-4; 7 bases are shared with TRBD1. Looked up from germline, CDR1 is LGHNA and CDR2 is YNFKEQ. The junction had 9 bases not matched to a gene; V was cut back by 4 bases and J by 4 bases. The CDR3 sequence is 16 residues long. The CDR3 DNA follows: TGTGCCAGCAGCCCCCGTCGGGACAGTAATAATGAAAAACTGTTTTTT. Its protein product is CASSPRRDSNNEKLFF.

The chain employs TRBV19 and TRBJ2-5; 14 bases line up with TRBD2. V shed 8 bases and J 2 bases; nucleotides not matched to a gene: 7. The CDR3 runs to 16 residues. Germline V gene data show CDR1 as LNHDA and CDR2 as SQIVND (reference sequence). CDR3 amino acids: CASSRLAGGSQETQYF. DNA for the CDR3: TGTGCCAGTTCGAGACTAGCGGGGGGGAGTCAAGAGACCCAGTACTTC.

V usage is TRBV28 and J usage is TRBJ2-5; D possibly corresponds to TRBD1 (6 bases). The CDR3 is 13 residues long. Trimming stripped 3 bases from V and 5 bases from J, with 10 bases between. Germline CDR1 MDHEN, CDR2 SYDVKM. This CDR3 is CASSLSGVETQYF. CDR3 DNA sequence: TGTGCCAGCAGTTTGTCAGGGGTGGAGACCCAGTACTTC. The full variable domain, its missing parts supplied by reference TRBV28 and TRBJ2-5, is DVKVTQSSRYLVKRTGEKVFLECVQDMDHENMFWYRQDPGLGLRLIYFSYDVKMKEKGDIPEGYSVSREKKERFSLILESASTNQTSMYLCASSLSGVETQYFGPGTRLLVL.

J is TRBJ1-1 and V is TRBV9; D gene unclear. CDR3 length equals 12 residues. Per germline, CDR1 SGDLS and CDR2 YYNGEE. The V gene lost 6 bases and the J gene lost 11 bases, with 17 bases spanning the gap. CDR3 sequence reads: CASTPGPREAFF. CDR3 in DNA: TGTGCCAGCACCCCTGGACCCCGAGAGGCTTTCTTT.

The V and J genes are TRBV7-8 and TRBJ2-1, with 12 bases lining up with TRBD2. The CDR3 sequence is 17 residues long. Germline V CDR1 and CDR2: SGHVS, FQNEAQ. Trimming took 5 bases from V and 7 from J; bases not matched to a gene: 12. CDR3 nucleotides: TGTGCCAGCAGCCAAAGGGACAGAGGACTAGCGGGGAATGAGCAGTTCTTC. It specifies CASSQRDRGLAGNEQFF.